This T cell receptor (beta chain) was found in a study of T cell responses to AZD1222 COVID-19 vaccine. The protocol was immunoSEQ multiplex PCR, while the TCRdb copy is restricted to in-frame clones and leaves out a portion. The sample yields 150,000 to 200,000 clones, 85% to 95% seen once. This clone was counted only a few times. CDR3 size: 11 residues. CDR1 and CDR2 (germline): SGHTA, FQGNSA. V was trimmed by 5 bases and J by 7 bases, leaving 8 bases between them. This sequence joins TRBV7-2 and TRBJ1-1, with D unresolved. The TCR sequence derives from an adult in good health. The sequences come from peripheral blood, collected on day 0 of AZD1222 vaccination. The DNA of the CDR3 is TGTGCCAGCAGCGTAGGTTTTGAAGCTTTCTTT. Translated: CASSVGFEAFF.